Following are 2 T cell receptor beta chains from one sample sequenced in a study of cytomegalovirus exposure and HLA in healthy donors. The PCR had 60 Vbeta and 13 Jbeta primers. Repertoires were generated with immunoSEQ multiplex PCR, while TCRdb's copy carries only in-frame clones and drops some. The data show around 200,000 clones, just under 85% seen once. Input material: PBMCs. All receptors derive from a woman aged 40-49 years in good health and CMV-seronegative.

This chain joins TRBV2 and TRBJ2-4; no clear D gene. The CDR3 consists of 11 residues. V lost 8 bases to trimming and J lost 9 bases, with 11 bases between them. The V gene's germline CDR1 is SNHLY and CDR2 FYNNEI. The CDR3 nucleotides read TGTGCCAGCGGTCGCCTAAGCATTCAGTACTTC. Its protein product is CASGRLSIQYF.

This clone has just a few counts. The genes are TRBV7-2 and TRBJ2-5; weak D call: TRBD1 (5 bases). In germline, CDR1 is SGHTA, CDR2 FQGNSA. V was clipped by 0 bases and J by 1 base, with 12 bases between them. The CDR3 runs 16 residues. CDR3 loop: CASSLAAGPAQETQYF. The CDR3 region has the DNA TGTGCCAGCAGCTTAGCAGCAGGGCCCGCCCAAGAGACCCAGTACTTC.